Listed here are 17 T cell receptor beta chains from one sample, sequenced in a study of blood T cells in healthy people across ages. A second 7 to 11 cycle PCR used barcoded and J-beta primers. In TCRdb, the 5' RACE reads were re-called with MiXCR into one record per CDR3 protein. Of about 640,000 distinct CDR3 sequences in the sample, 58% are singletons; the top ten hold roughly 34%. Sequenced input: blood. The receptor set was obtained from a man aged 60 to 69 in good health.

The rearrangement uses TRBV6-6 and TRBJ2-7, with TRBD2 matching 11 bases. CDR3 length equals 16 residues. The V gene end was trimmed by 4 bases and the J gene end by 2 bases; junction bases not matched to a gene: 7. Looked up from germline, CDR1 is MNHNY and CDR2 is SVGAGI (reference sequence). The CDR3 loop reads CASSFPGTSGTYEQYF. The CDR3 nucleotides are TGTGCCAGCAGTTTCCCCGGGACTAGCGGTACCTACGAGCAGTACTTC.

The V and J genes are TRBV6-5 and TRBJ2-5, with a tentative D call TRBD2 (6 bases). Per germline, CDR1 MNHEY and CDR2 SVGAGI. The V end was cut by 4 bases, the J end by 5 bases, with 17 bases between. CDR3 length: 15 residues. This chain's CDR3 is CASSSLVGGLETQYF. CDR3 in DNA: TGTGCCAGCAGTTCCCTTGTTGGAGGGTTGGAGACCCAGTACTTC.

V usage is TRBV15 and J usage is TRBJ2-3; 9 nucleotides match TRBD2. The V gene's germline CDR1 is LNHNV and CDR2 YYDKDF (reference sequence). The J segment lost 3 bases and the V segment lost 4 bases, leaving 8 bases of the junction unmatched. The CDR3 is 16 amino acids. The chain's CDR3 is CATSKGTREGTDTQYF. CDR3 in DNA: TGTGCCACCAGCAAGGGTACGCGGGAGGGAACAGATACGCAGTATTTT.

The genes are TRBV20-1 and TRBJ1-2, with D tentatively TRBD1 (6 bases). The germline gives CDR1 DFQATT, CDR2 SNEGSKA (reference sequence). V lost 4 bases and J 5 bases, leaving 26 bases between the germline ends. There are 17 residues in the CDR3. As DNA, the CDR3 is TGCAGTGCTACGCGCTCCGGGGGCGCCCCTCCGCCGTATGGCTACACCTTC. Protein sequence: CSATRSGGAPPPYGYTF.

There are a few counts of this clonotype. The chain has TRBV18 and TRBJ2-4; TRBD2 matches at 9 bases. The junction had 5 bases not matched to a gene; V was cut back by 3 bases and J by 2 bases. CDR1 is KGHSH and CDR2 is LQKENI in the germline V gene. The CDR3 contains 16 residues. The CDR3 loop reads CASSPPGLAPKNIQYF. DNA of the CDR3: TGTGCCAGCTCACCTCCGGGACTAGCCCCCAAAAACATTCAGTACTTC. Full variable domain (remainder filled in from reference TRBV18 and TRBJ2-4): NAGVMQNPRHLVRRRGQEARLRCSPMKGHSHVYWYRQLPEEGLKFMVYLQKENIIDESGMPKERFSAEFPKEGPSILRIQQVVRGDSAAYFCASSPPGLAPKNIQYFGAGTRLSVL.

The V and J genes are TRBV3-1 and TRBJ2-3; the D call may be TRBD1 or TRBD2 (5 bases each). CDR3 length: 15 residues. Germline loops: CDR1 LGHDT, CDR2 YNNKEL (reference sequence). The V and J ends lost 3 bases and 6 bases respectively, with 16 bases between them. The CDR3 region is CASSQRRDGPDTQYF. CDR3 bases: TGTGCCAGCAGCCAGCGCCGGGACGGCCCCGATACGCAGTATTTT.

CDR3 residues: CASSYDPGNYGYTF. DNA for the CDR3: TGTGCCAGCAGTTACGACCCAGGGAACTATGGCTACACCTTC. The chain uses TRBV6-5 and TRBJ1-2; tentative D call: TRBD1 (5 bases). Germline assignment: CDR1 MNHEY and CDR2 SVGAGI. CDR3 length: 14 residues. Trimming pared 2 bases from V and 2 bases from J, leaving 9 bases between.

This chain uses TRBV5-1 with TRBJ2-3, with 10 bases fitting TRBD1. CDR3 length: 16 amino acids. CDR1 and CDR2 from the germline V gene are SGHRS and YFSETQ. The ends lost 3 bases at V and 4 bases at J; junction bases unmatched: 8. The CDR3 nucleotides read TGCGCCAGCAGCTCCATGACAGGGGGCGCGTCAGATACGCAGTATTTT. It translates to CASSSMTGGASDTQYF.

The chain links TRBV10-2 to TRBJ2-3, with D possibly being TRBD2 (6 bases). The germline V gene encodes CDR1 WSHSY and CDR2 SAAADI. The length of the CDR3 is 14 residues. V was clipped by 4 bases and J by 4 bases, with 12 bases between them. CDR3 region: CASSGSSVADTQYF. The CDR3 coding sequence is TGCGCCAGCAGTGGATCTAGCGTCGCAGATACGCAGTATTTT.

This chain connects TRBV4-1 to TRBJ1-5; 8 positions match TRBD1. Germline CDR1 reads MGHRA; CDR2 reads YSYEKL. Trimming took 0 bases from V and 1 from J; bases not matched to a gene: 5. The CDR3 loop spans 17 amino acids. The CDR3 reads CASSQDLWTGSNQPQHF. The CDR3 region has the DNA TGCGCCAGCAGCCAAGATCTTTGGACAGGGAGCAATCAGCCCCAGCATTTT.

This clonotype was counted ten times or more. The V and J genes are TRBV20-1 and TRBJ1-1, with 7 nucleotides matching TRBD1. The CDR3 has 13 amino acids. Germline CDR1 and CDR2: DFQATT and SNEGSKA (reference sequence). V was clipped by 5 bases and J by 1 base; unmatched bases: 4. The CDR3 region is CSAGRTGNTEAFF. CDR3 nucleotides: TGCAGTGCTGGAAGGACAGGGAACACTGAAGCTTTCTTT.

The CDR3 nucleotides are TGTGCCAGCAGTGTCTCCGGGACAGGGGAGCATTTT. Residues: CASSVSGTGEHF. This sequence joins TRBV6-1 and TRBJ1-5, with TRBD1 matching over 10 bases. CDR1 MNHNS and CDR2 SASEGT come from the germline V gene. The CDR3 runs 12 residues. Germline trimming cut 4 bases from V and 14 bases from J; bases unmatched to any gene: 5.

This rearrangement joins TRBV12-5 to TRBJ2-1; TRBD2 matches 9 bases. From germline, CDR1 is LGHNT and CDR2 FRNRAP. The CDR3 sequence is 14 residues long. The ends lost 6 bases at V and 6 bases at J; junction bases unmatched: 6. This chain's CDR3 is CASGAGTSFNEQFF. The CDR3, as DNA: TGTGCTAGTGGGGCCGGGACTAGCTTCAATGAGCAGTTCTTC.

The rearrangement joins TRBV25-1 to TRBJ2-1, with D maybe TRBD2 (7 bases). The CDR3 extends over 13 amino acids. Trimming cost V 5 bases and J 13 bases, with 18 bases left between them. Looked up from germline, CDR1 is MGHDK and CDR2 is SYGVNS. CDR3 in amino acids: CASSYGGPETQFF. For the CDR3, the DNA is TGTGCCAGCAGTTACGGGGGGCCAGAGACCCAGTTCTTC. Variable domain in full (rest from reference TRBV25-1 and TRBJ2-1): EADIYQTPRYLVIGTGKKITLECSQTMGHDKMYWYQQDPGMELHLIHYSYGVNSTEKGDLSSESTVSRIRTEHFPLTLESARPSHTSQYLCASSYGGPETQFFGPGTRLTVL.

The J gene is TRBJ2-3, the V gene TRBV5-1; 10 bases agree with TRBD2. The germline V gene has CDR1 SGHRS and CDR2 YFSETQ. CDR3 length: 17 residues. With 0 bases clipped from V and 1 base from J, the junction kept 5 bases outside the gene matches. DNA for the CDR3: TGCGCCAGCAGCTTGGAAGGCCTAGCGGGGGGCACAGATACGCAGTATTTT. It codes for CASSLEGLAGGTDTQYF. The variable domain in full, completed from reference TRBV5-1 and TRBJ2-3, reads KAGVTQTPRYLIKTRGQQVTLSCSPISGHRSVSWYQQTPGQGLQFLFEYFSETQRNKGNFPGRFSGRQFSNSRSEMNVSTLELGDSALYLCASSLEGLAGGTDTQYFGPGTRLTVL.

V gene TRBV9 combines with J gene TRBJ2-3, with 7 positions matching TRBD2. Germline loops: CDR1 SGDLS, CDR2 YYNGEE. The J segment lost 6 bases and the V segment lost 1 base, leaving 11 bases of the junction unmatched. This CDR3 has 16 residues. The CDR3 is CASSVTLADRPDTQYF. CDR3 nucleotide sequence: TGTGCCAGCAGCGTAACCCTAGCGGATCGTCCGGATACGCAGTATTTT.

CDR3 sequence reads: CASGLAVTGELFF. In DNA form, the CDR3 reads TGTGCCAGCGGACTAGCGGTCACCGGGGAGCTGTTTTTT. The chain joins TRBV6-2 or TRBV6-3 to TRBJ2-2; 10 bases are shared with TRBD2. Germline V gene sequence: CDR1 MNHEY, CDR2 SVGEGT. This CDR3 has 13 amino acids. V trimming: 8 bases; J trimming: 4 bases; junction bases outside the gene matches: 1.